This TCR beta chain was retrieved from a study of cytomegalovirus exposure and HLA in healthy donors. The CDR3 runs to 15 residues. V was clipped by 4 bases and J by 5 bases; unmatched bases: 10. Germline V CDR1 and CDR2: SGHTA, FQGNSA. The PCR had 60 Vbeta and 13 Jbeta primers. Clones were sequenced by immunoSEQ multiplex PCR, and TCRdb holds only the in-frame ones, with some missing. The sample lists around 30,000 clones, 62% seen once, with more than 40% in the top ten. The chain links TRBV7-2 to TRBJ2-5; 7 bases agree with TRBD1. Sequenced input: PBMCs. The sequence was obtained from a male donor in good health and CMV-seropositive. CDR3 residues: CASSSSRDSTETQYF. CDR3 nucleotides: TGTGCCAGCAGCTCGTCCCGGGACAGTACCGAGACCCAGTACTTC.